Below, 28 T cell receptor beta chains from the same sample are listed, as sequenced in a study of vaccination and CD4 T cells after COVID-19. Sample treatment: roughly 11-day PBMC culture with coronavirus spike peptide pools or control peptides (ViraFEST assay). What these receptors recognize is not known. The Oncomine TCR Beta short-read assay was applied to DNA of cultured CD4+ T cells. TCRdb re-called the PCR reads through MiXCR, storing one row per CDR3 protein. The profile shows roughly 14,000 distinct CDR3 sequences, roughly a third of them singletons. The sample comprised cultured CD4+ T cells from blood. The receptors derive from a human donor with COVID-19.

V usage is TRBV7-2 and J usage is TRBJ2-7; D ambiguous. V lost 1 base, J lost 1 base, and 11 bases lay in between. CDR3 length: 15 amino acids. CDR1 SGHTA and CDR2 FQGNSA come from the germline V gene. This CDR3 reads CASSLDSRYSYEQYF. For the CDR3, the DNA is TGTGCCAGCAGCTTAGATAGCAGGTATTCCTACGAGCAGTACTTC.

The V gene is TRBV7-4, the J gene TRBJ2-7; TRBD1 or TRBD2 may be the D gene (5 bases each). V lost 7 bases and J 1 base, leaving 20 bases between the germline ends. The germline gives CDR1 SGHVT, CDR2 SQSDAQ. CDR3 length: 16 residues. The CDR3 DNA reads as TGTGCCAGCAACTTCTTTCGGGACCCCCCATCCTACGAGCAGTACTTC. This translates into CASNFFRDPPSYEQYF.

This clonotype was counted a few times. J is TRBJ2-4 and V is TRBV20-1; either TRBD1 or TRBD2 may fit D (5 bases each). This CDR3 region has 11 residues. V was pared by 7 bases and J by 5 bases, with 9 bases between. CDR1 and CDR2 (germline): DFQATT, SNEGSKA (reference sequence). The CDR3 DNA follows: TGCAGTGGCCAGGGAGAAAACATTCAGTACTTC. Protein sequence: CSGQGENIQYF.

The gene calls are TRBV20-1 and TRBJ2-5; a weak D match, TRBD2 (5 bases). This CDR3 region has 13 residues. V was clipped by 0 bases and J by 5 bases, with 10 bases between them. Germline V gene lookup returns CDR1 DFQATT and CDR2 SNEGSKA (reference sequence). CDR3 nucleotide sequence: TGCAGTGCTAGAGATGGAGGCGGGGAGACCCAGTACTTC. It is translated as CSARDGGGETQYF.

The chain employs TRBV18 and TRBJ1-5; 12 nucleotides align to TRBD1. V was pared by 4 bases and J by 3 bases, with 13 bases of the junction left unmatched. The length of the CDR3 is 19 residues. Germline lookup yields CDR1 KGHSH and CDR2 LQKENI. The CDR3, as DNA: TGTGCCAGCTCACAGAGCCGGGACAGGGGGCTTTCTTCCAATCAGCCCCAGCATTTT. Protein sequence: CASSQSRDRGLSSNQPQHF.

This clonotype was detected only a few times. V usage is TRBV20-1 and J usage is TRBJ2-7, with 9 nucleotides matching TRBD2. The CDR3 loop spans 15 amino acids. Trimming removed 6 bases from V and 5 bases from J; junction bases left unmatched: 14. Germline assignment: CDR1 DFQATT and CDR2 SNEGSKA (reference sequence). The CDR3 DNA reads TGCAGTGCCACAAAGCGCGGCGGGGGGGTGCACGAGCAGTACTTC. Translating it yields CSATKRGGGVHEQYF.

CDR3 nucleotides: TGTGCCCGAAACGGGGGACAGATGAACACTGAAGCTTTCTTT. Translated, it gives CARNGGQMNTEAFF. This chain connects TRBV21-1 to TRBJ1-1; the table gives TRBD1 as D, unverified against the DNA. TRBV21-1 is a recognized pseudogene. The CDR3 length is 14 residues.

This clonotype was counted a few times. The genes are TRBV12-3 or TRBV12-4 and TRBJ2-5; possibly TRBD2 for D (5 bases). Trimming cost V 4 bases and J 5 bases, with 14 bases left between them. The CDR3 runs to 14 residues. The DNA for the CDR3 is TGTGCCAGCAGTTCGAGCGGCCCGGGGGAGACCCAGTACTTC. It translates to CASSSSGPGETQYF.

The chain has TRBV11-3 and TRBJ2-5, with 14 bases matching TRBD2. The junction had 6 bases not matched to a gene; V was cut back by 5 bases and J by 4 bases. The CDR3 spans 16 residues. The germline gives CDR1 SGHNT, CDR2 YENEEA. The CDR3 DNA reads TGTGCCAGCAGCACCTGGACTAGCGGGGGGAGAGAGACCCAGTACTTC. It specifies CASSTWTSGGRETQYF.

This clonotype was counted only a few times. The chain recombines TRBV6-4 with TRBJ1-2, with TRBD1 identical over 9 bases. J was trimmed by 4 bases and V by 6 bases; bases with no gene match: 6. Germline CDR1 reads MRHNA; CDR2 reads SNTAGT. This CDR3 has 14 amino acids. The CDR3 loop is CASRPGQGGYGYTF. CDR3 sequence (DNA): TGTGCCAGCAGACCGGGACAGGGTGGCTATGGCTACACCTTC.

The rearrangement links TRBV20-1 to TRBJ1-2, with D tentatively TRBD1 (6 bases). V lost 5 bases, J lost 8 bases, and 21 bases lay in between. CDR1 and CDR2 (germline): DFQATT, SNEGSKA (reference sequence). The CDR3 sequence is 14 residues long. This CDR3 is CSASAGGNTKGYTF. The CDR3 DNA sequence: TGCAGTGCTTCCGCGGGGGGCAACACAAAGGGCTACACCTTC.

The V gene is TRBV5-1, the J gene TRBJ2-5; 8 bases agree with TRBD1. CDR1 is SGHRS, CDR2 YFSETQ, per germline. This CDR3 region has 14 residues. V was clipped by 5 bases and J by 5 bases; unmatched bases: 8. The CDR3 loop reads CASRTGTGAETQYF. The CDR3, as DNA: TGCGCCAGCAGGACTGGGACAGGTGCGGAGACCCAGTACTTC.

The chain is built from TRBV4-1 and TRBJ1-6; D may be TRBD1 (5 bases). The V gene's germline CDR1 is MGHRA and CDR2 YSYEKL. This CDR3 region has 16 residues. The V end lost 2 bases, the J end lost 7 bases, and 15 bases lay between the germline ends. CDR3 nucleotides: TGCGCCAGCAGCCAAAGCCTCGAGGGGCAGAATTCACCCCTCCACTTT. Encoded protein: CASSQSLEGQNSPLHF.

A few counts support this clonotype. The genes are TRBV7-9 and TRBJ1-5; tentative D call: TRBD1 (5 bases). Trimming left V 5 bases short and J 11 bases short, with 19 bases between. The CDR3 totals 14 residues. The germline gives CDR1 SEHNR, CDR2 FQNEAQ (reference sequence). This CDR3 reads CASSTGTLLETQHF. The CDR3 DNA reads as TGTGCCAGCAGCACCGGGACCCTGCTAGAGACCCAGCATTTT.

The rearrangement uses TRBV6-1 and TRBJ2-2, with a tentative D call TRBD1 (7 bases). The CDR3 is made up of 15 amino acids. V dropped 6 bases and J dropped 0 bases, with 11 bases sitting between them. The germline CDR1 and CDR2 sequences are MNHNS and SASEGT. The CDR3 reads CASREGAANTGELFF. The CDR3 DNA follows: TGTGCCAGCAGGGAGGGGGCGGCGAACACCGGGGAGCTGTTTTTT.

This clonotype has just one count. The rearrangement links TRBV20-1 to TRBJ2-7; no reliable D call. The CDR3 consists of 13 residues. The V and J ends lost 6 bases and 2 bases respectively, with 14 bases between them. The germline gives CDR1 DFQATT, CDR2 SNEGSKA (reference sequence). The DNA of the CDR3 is TGCAGTGCCCCGCTCGGCGGCCCCTACGAGCAGTACTTC. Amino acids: CSAPLGGPYEQYF.

The CDR3, as DNA: TGTGCCAGCAGCCACTTGGACAGGGCGAACACTGAAGCTTTCTTT. Protein product: CASSHLDRANTEAFF. The chain carries TRBV3-1 and TRBJ1-1; TRBD1 aligns across 8 bases. The CDR3 has 15 amino acids. Germline CDR1 LGHDT, CDR2 YNNKEL (reference sequence). V dropped 3 bases and J dropped 1; count of bases not matched to a gene: 4.

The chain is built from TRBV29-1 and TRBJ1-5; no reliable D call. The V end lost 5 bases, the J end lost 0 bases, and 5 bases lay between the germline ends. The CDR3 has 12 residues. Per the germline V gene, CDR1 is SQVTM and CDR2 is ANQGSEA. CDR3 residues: CSVSNSNQPQHF. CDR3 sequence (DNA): TGCAGCGTTTCCAATAGCAATCAGCCCCAGCATTTT.

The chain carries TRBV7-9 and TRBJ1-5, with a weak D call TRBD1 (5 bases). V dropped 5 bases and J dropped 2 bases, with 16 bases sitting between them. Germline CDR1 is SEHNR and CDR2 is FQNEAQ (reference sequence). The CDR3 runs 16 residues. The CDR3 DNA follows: TGTGCCAGCAGCCTCAGTGAGTTGGGACGCAATCAGCCCCAGCATTTT. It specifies CASSLSELGRNQPQHF.

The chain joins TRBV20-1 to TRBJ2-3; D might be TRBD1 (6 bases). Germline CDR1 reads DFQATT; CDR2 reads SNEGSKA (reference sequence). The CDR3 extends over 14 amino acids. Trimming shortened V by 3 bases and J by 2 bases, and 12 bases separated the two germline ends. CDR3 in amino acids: CSASPGDLTDTQYF. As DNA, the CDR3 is TGCAGTGCTAGCCCAGGGGACCTCACAGATACGCAGTATTTT.

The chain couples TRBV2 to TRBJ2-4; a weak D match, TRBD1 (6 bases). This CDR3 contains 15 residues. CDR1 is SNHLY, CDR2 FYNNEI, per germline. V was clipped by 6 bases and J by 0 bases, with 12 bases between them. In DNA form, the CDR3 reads TGTGCCAGCAGGCCAGGGGATCTAGCCAAAAACATTCAGTACTTC. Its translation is CASRPGDLAKNIQYF.

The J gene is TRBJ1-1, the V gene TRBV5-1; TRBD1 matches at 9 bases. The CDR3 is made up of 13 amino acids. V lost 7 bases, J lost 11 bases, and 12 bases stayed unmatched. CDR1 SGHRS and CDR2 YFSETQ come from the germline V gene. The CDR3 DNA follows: TGCGCCAGCTCCATCGGACAGGGGACTTGGGCTTTCTTT. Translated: CASSIGQGTWAFF.

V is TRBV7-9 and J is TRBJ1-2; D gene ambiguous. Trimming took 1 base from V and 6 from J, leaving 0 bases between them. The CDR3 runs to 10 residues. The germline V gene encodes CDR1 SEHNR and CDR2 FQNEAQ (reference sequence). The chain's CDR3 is CASSLDGYTF. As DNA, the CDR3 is TGTGCCAGCAGCTTAGATGGCTACACCTTC.

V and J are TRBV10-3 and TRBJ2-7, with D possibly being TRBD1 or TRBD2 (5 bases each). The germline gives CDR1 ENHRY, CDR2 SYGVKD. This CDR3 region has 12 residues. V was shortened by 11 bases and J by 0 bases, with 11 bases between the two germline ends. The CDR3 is CASGPSSYEQYF. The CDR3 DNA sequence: TGTGCCTCGGGACCGAGCTCCTACGAGCAGTACTTC.

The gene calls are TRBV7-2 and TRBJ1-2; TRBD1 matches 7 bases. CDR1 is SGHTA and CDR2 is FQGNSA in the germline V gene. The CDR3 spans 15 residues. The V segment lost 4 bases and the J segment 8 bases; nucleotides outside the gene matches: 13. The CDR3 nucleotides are TGTGCCAGCAGCTCCTCATCACCAGGGGGGTTGGGCTACACCTTC. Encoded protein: CASSSSSPGGLGYTF.

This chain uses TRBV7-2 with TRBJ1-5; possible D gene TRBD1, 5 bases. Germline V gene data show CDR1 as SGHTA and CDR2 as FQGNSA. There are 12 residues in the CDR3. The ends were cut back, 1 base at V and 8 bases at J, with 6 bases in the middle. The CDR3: CASSLGGEPQHF. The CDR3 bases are TGTGCCAGCAGCTTAGGGGGGGAGCCCCAGCATTTT. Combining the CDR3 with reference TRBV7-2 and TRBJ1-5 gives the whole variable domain GAGVSQSPSNKVTEKGKDVELRCDPISGHTALYWYRQSLGQGLEFLIYFQGNSAPDKSGLPSDRFSAERTGGSVSTLTIQRTQQEDSAVYLCASSLGGEPQHFGDGTRLSIL.

CDR3 bases: TGTGCCAGTAGTATGTACATGGGGTCACCCCTCCACTTT. It encodes CASSMYMGSPLHF. The J gene is TRBJ1-6, the V gene TRBV19; no firm D call. The CDR3 consists of 13 residues. V was cut by 3 bases and J by 10 bases, with 10 bases left in between. Germline-derived CDR1 and CDR2 are LNHDA and SQIVND (reference sequence). Using reference TRBV19 and TRBJ1-6 for the parts outside the CDR3, the full variable domain is DGGITQSPKYLFRKEGQNVTLSCEQNLNHDAMYWYRQDPGQGLRLIYYSQIVNDFQKGDIAEGYSVSREKKESFPLTVTSAQKNPTAFYLCASSMYMGSPLHFGNGTRLTVT.

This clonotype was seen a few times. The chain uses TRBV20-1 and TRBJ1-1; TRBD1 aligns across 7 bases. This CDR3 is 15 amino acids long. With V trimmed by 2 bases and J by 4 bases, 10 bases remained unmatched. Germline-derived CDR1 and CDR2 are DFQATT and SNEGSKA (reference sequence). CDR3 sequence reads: CSARLSMTGTTEAFF. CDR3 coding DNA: TGCAGTGCTAGATTAAGCATGACAGGGACCACTGAAGCTTTCTTT.